These 21 T cell receptor beta chains originate from one sample sequenced in a study of T cell repertoires in cytomegalovirus infection (dated by TCRdb to the late 2010s). No antigen is known for these receptors. Sequencing took place on an Illumina HiSeq 1500. Clones were called with MiXCR by TCRdb after fastp trimmed the public reads at Q25, and only in-frame beta chains were retained. Rows with a matching CDR3 protein are joined into one entry that keeps the most common DNA and genes. Within this sample are fewer than 1,000,000 distinct CDR3 sequences, with around 32% of them counted one time only. The ten largest clones represent more than 13% of the sample. The sample's treatment or condition, from its label and the paper: in vitro stimulation with specific CMV peptide epitopes to enrich CMV-specific T cells. This sample comprised cultured CD8+ T cells from PBMCs, obtained from culture after CMV antigen stimulation. All receptors come from a human donor in good health (CMV status not recorded). Some clones in this sample may be carry-over from other donors' samples.

This clonotype came up many times. The rearrangement joins TRBV6-1 to TRBJ2-7; the D gene is possibly TRBD2 (6 bases). CDR3 size: 14 residues. With 3 bases removed from V and 5 bases from J, the gap between germline ends came to 14 bases. Germline V CDR1 and CDR2: MNHNS, SASEGT. The CDR3 DNA follows: TGTGCCAGCAGTGATTGGGGGGACCGCCACGAGCAGTACTTC. This encodes CASSDWGDRHEQYF.

The chain employs TRBV20-1 and TRBJ2-7; 9 bases are shared with TRBD1. J was trimmed by 3 bases and V by 3 bases; bases with no gene match: 6. In germline, CDR1 is DFQATT, CDR2 SNEGSKA (reference sequence). The CDR3 is 14 amino acids. As DNA, the CDR3 is TGCAGTGCTAGGTGGACAGGGGCTTACTACGAGCAGTACGTC. This encodes CSARWTGAYYEQYV.

A few counts support this clonotype. V usage is TRBV10-1 and J usage is TRBJ1-2; a possible D gene is TRBD1 (5 bases). Germline V CDR1 and CDR2: WNHNN, SYGVQD (reference sequence). This CDR3 has 13 residues. Trimming pared 6 bases from V and 3 bases from J, leaving 11 bases between. CDR3 nucleotides: TGCGCCAGCAGGGCAGGGAGGGACTATGGCTACACCTTC. It codes for CASRAGRDYGYTF.

The rearrangement uses TRBV6-2 or TRBV6-3 and TRBJ2-7; D unresolved. Germline V lookup: CDR1 MNHEY, CDR2 SVGEGT. This CDR3 is built from 13 residues. The ends were cut back, 3 bases at V and 0 bases at J, with 6 bases in the middle. CDR3: CASSYSDSYEQYV. The CDR3 nucleotides read TGTGCCAGCAGTTATTCCGACTCCTACGAGCAGTACGTC.

Comment on this clonotype: It is likely a read error, because the conserved phenylalanine at the end of the CDR3 is missing. The genes are TRBV7-6 and TRBJ2-6, with D perhaps given as TRBD1 or TRBD2 (6 bases each). CDR1 and CDR2 (germline): SGHVS, FNYEAQ. The CDR3 is 19 amino acids. The V gene lost 1 base and the J gene lost 1 base, with 17 bases spanning the gap. The CDR3 DNA follows: TGTGCCAGCAGCTTAGTAATGGGGGGCCGGCGATCTGGGGCCAACGTCCTGACTGTC. It is translated as CASSLVMGGRRSGANVLTV.

A few counts support this clonotype. V is TRBV20-1 and J is TRBJ1-4; a weak D match, TRBD1 (5 bases). V lost 6 bases, J lost 0 bases, and 11 bases lay in between. Germline V gene lookup returns CDR1 DFQATT and CDR2 SNEGSKA (reference sequence). The CDR3 length is 14 residues. CDR3 coding DNA: TGCAGTGCAATTCCAGGGTCAACTAATGAAAAACTGTTTTTT. It is translated as CSAIPGSTNEKLFF.

This clonotype has just a few counts. The CDR3 sequence: CASSWTADYGYTF. DNA for the CDR3: TGTGCCAGCAGTTGGACAGCAGACTATGGCTACACCTTC. V gene TRBV12-3 or TRBV12-4 combines with J gene TRBJ1-2; tentative D call: TRBD1 (6 bases). CDR3 length equals 13 residues. Trimming took 4 bases from V and 3 from J, leaving 9 bases between them.

A few counts support this clonotype. This rearrangement joins TRBV12-3 or TRBV12-4 to TRBJ2-5; D may match TRBD1 or TRBD2 (5 bases each). Trimming cost V 1 base and J 7 bases, with 16 bases left between them. This CDR3 spans 15 amino acids. CDR3 sequence: CASSLGRGRAVTQYF. CDR3 DNA: TGTGCCAGCAGTTTAGGTCGGGGCCGTGCGGTGACCCAGTACTTC.

V usage is TRBV4-1 and J usage is TRBJ1-2, with D possibly matching TRBD1 (6 bases). Germline values: CDR1 MGHRA, CDR2 YSYEKL. There are 15 residues in the CDR3. V dropped 4 bases and J dropped 8 bases, with 20 bases sitting between them. CDR3 sequence reads: CASSPSDRSAYGYTF. The DNA of the CDR3 is TGCGCCAGCAGCCCCTCCGACAGGTCTGCGTACGGCTACACCTTC.

The chain uses TRBV6-5 and TRBJ1-4; tentative D call: TRBD1 (5 bases). V lost 4 bases and J 6 bases, leaving 30 bases between the germline ends. This CDR3 spans 20 amino acids. In germline, CDR1 is MNHEY, CDR2 SVGAGI. The CDR3 sequence is CASSSYFPDKQPVRDEKLFF. The CDR3 bases are TGTGCCAGCAGTTCCTACTTCCCGGACAAACAGCCAGTACGAGATGAAAAACTGTTTTTT.

V and J are TRBV10-3 and TRBJ1-4, with 7 bases fitting TRBD1. The CDR3 consists of 15 residues. V lost 3 bases and J lost 0; bases outside the gene matches: 1. The germline V gene has CDR1 ENHRY and CDR2 SYGVKD. CDR3 sequence (DNA): TGTGCCATCAGTGATGGGACAGCAACTAATGAAAAACTGTTTTTT. This encodes CAISDGTATNEKLFF.

This clonotype has ten or more counts. The J gene is TRBJ2-3, the V gene TRBV7-6; 15 bases line up with TRBD2. CDR3 size: 19 residues. V trimming: 3 bases; J trimming: 5 bases; junction bases outside the gene matches: 12. In germline, CDR1 is SGHVS, CDR2 FNYEAQ. As DNA, the CDR3 is TGTGCCAGCAGCTTGGCGCCGGGACTAGCGGGGGGCCGACTAGATACGCAGTATTTT. It specifies CASSLAPGLAGGRLDTQYF.

The J gene is TRBJ2-2, the V gene TRBV5-4; D gene unclear. Germline V lookup: CDR1 SGHNT, CDR2 YYREEE (reference sequence). This CDR3 contains 14 residues. V lost 4 bases, J lost 0 bases, and 7 bases lay in between. CDR3 amino acids: CASSPESNTGELFF. CDR3 DNA: TGTGCCAGCAGCCCGGAGTCGAACACCGGGGAGCTGTTTTTT.

This chain joins TRBV24-1 and TRBJ2-7; possible D gene TRBD2, 5 bases. Germline-derived CDR1 and CDR2 are KGHDR and SFDVKD. Trimming cost V 8 bases and J 3 bases, with 13 bases left between them. This CDR3 has 13 amino acids. The CDR3 loop reads CATTERGLYEQYV. As DNA, the CDR3 is TGTGCCACCACCGAACGTGGACTCTACGAGCAGTACGTC.

The table lists this clonotype with a few counts. The chain recombines TRBV2 with TRBJ2-5, with D possibly matching TRBD2 (6 bases). Germline loops: CDR1 SNHLY, CDR2 FYNNEI. The V gene lost 7 bases and the J gene lost 1 base, with 10 bases spanning the gap. The length of the CDR3 is 13 residues. This chain's CDR3 is CASKEGIQETQYF. For the CDR3, the DNA is TGTGCCAGCAAGGAGGGGATCCAAGAGACCCAGTACTTC.

V is TRBV7-9 and J is TRBJ2-1, with 8 positions matching TRBD1. Germline V gene sequence: CDR1 SEHNR, CDR2 FQNEAQ (reference sequence). The CDR3 contains 14 residues. V lost 7 bases, J lost 5 bases, and 7 bases stayed unmatched. The CDR3 sequence: CASTARQGNNEQFF. CDR3 nucleotide sequence: TGTGCCAGCACAGCGCGACAGGGGAACAATGAGCAGTTCTTC.

The rearrangement uses TRBV6-2 or TRBV6-3 and TRBJ1-1, with D possibly being TRBD1 (5 bases). From germline, CDR1 is MNHEY and CDR2 SVGEGT. V lost 7 bases, J lost 4 bases, and 13 bases lay in between. The CDR3 has 13 residues. Here the CDR3 DNA reads TGTGCCAGCAATTCAGGGAGGGTCACTGAAGCTTTCTTT. Protein product: CASNSGRVTEAFF.

This clonotype appeared many times. The chain has TRBV7-2 and TRBJ2-3; D gene unclear. Trimming removed 3 bases from V and 4 bases from J, with 11 bases in between. In germline, CDR1 is SGHTA, CDR2 FQGNSA. This CDR3 region has 14 residues. In DNA form, the CDR3 reads TGTGCCAGCAGCTTTTGGCCTCCACCAGATACGCAGTATTTT. Amino acids: CASSFWPPPDTQYF.

CDR3 residues: CAREQGSGQPQHF. CDR3 coding DNA: TGTGCCAGAGAACAGGGTTCAGGTCAGCCCCAGCATTTT. The genes are TRBV27 and TRBJ1-5, with D possibly matching TRBD1 (6 bases). The V gene lost 9 bases and the J gene lost 6 bases, with 15 bases spanning the gap. CDR3 length equals 13 residues. The V gene's germline CDR1 is MNHEY and CDR2 SMNVEV (reference sequence).

This chain links TRBV2 with TRBJ1-2; D call uncertain. The CDR3 has 13 residues. The V gene lost 10 bases and the J gene lost 4 bases, with 16 bases spanning the gap. From germline, CDR1 is SNHLY and CDR2 FYNNEI. The DNA for the CDR3 is TGTGCCACCTATGGAGGAGACGTCTATGGCTACACCTTC. This sequence encodes CATYGGDVYGYTF.

V usage is TRBV4-1 and J usage is TRBJ2-1; 9 nucleotides line up with TRBD1. Germline V CDR1 and CDR2: MGHRA, YSYEKL. V trimming: 1 base; J trimming: 9 bases; junction bases outside the gene matches: 4. CDR3 length: 14 residues. The CDR3 coding sequence is TGCGCCAGCAGCCAAGCTCAGACAGGGGGTGAGCAGTTCTTC. This codes for CASSQAQTGGEQFF.